This T cell receptor (beta chain) was sequenced in a study (dated by TCRdb to 2013 to 2016). With respect to the entire study: The study examined whether tumor-infiltrating Tregs in breast cancer are drawn from blood Tregs or arise in situ by conversion from other CD4+ T cell subsets.

Full-length TCR variable regions were amplified by 5' RACE PCR with constant-region reverse primers, and semi-nested PCR with Nested Universal Primer A was subsequently performed. Using the ReliaPrep RNA Cell Miniprep System, total RNA was extracted, and the SMARTer RACE 5'/3' Kit was then used to reverse transcribe the RNA into 5'RACE-ready cDNA. An Illumina MiSeq was used to sequence the full-length TCR alpha and beta libraries, which had been barcoded with multiplex adaptors. On the authors' methods: For each of nine subset-tissue groups, sequencing data from the five patients were combined, and the groups were compared by unsupervised clustering of TCR gene usage. The Morisita-Horn index was used to calculate repertoire similarity, with shared sequences weighted by how much each contributed to each repertoire. TCRdb itself trimmed the public reads at Q25 with fastp, ran MiXCR and retained productive beta chains. Entries are consolidated by CDR3 protein sequence, retaining the most common genes and DNA. In this record, the V and J calls reflect TCRdb's handling and not the investigators' own analysis. The sample table holds about 5,400 distinct CDR3 sequences, of which 40% to 60% were seen once. The ten largest clones take up approximately 3.8% of the sample.

This clonotype was seen just once. The antigen it recognizes is unknown. No per-base quality is available; no much larger clone lies one base away. Evidence from one read is weak. The study at large found these results: The larger-cohort validation was restricted to a single TCR beta V-J rearrangement rather than whole repertoires. Tumor memory CD4+ T cell TCR gene usage was found to cluster with blood and lymph node memory CD4+ cells and with lymph node naive CD4+ cells. The greatest overlap of tumor-infiltrating Treg TCR alpha and beta sequences was observed with tumor naive CD4+ T cells, followed by blood naive CD4+ T cells.

Memory CD4+ T cells were isolated as CD4+CD45RO+CD25- cells. Tregs, naive and memory CD4+ T cells from tumor, blood and ipsilateral draining lymph nodes of a few breast cancer patients underwent full-length TCR alpha and beta sequencing. Ficoll density gradient centrifugation was used to isolate mononuclear cells from lymph nodes or from 50 ml of peripheral blood. A purity exceeding 90% was confirmed by FACS for the sorted cell populations. CDR1 SGHNT and CDR2 YENEEA are derived from the germline V gene. Spanning cysteine to phenylalanine, the CDR3 consists of 14 amino acids. The sequence is cut down to CDR3 DNA, 42 bases in frame from base 1. Relative to germline, V is missing 8 bases and J is missing 7 bases, with 10 bases of the junction outside any gene match.

The chain joins TRBV11-3 to TRBJ1-5; 8 bases in the junction line up with TRBD1. The sequencing input was memory CD4+ T cells sorted from blood. The cell subset or site label here, explained by the study, means: memory CD4+ T cells, CD4+CD45RO+CD25-. The receptor's source is a female donor with breast cancer. The CDR3 is CASGAGGPWQPQHF. The DNA is as follows: TGTGCCAGCGGGGCAGGGGGCCCCTGGCAGCCCCAGCATTTT.